A single sample is the source of the 30 T cell receptor beta chains below, sequenced in a study of T cells in Graves' hyperthyroidism and ophthalmopathy. What was amplified from RNA transcripts were TCR beta CDR3 regions. A set of HTBI primers served as the primers for a first-round RT-PCR of the TCR CDR3. TCRdb used MiXCR to reprocess the multiplex PCR reads, holding one entry per CDR3 protein. The table shows roughly 510,000 distinct CDR3 sequences, with about 20% occurring only once. The sequenced sample was blood. Source of these receptors: a man aged 18 to 30 with Graves' hyperthyroidism.

This clonotype was recorded at least ten times. The chain employs TRBV29-1 and TRBJ1-2; no firm D call. Germline CDR1 SQVTM, CDR2 ANQGSEA. This CDR3 region has 10 residues. V gave up 6 bases and J gave up 6 bases, with 8 bases separating them. DNA for the CDR3: TGCAGCGTCACGCGAGATGGCTACACCTTC. It yields the protein CSVTRDGYTF. The full variable domain, in which reference TRBV29-1 and TRBJ1-2 provide the parts outside the CDR3, is SAVISQKPSRDICQRGTSLTIQCQVDSQVTMMFWYRQQPGQSLTLIATANQGSEATYESGFVIDKFPISRPNLTFSTLTVSNMSPEDSSIYLCSVTRDGYTFGSGTRLTVV.

This clonotype was picked up a small number of times. It may be a read error: a sequence one base away is much more abundant. The V and J genes are TRBV6-1 and TRBJ1-5; 9 bases align to TRBD1. The last part of the DNA fits TRBJ2-3 better; the J call may be wrong. The CDR3 has 15 residues. Germline assignment: CDR1 MNHNS and CDR2 SASEGT. The CDR3 DNA reads TGTGCCAGCAGTCGGGACAGGGTGGGCAATCAGCCCCAGTATTTT. Translating gives CASSRDRVGNQPQYF.

This clonotype occurred many times. This chain links TRBV19 with TRBJ2-2; 8 nucleotides align to TRBD2. This CDR3 is 14 amino acids long. In germline, CDR1 is LNHDA, CDR2 SQIVND (reference sequence). The junction had 4 bases not matched to a gene; V was cut back by 7 bases and J by 3 bases. CDR3 sequence reads: CASKELADTGELFF. CDR3 sequence (DNA): TGTGCCAGTAAAGAACTAGCGGACACCGGGGAGCTGTTTTTT. Full variable domain (outside the CDR3, taken from reference TRBV19 and TRBJ2-2): DGGITQSPKYLFRKEGQNVTLSCEQNLNHDAMYWYRQDPGQGLRLIYYSQIVNDFQKGDIAEGYSVSREKKESFPLTVTSAQKNPTAFYLCASKELADTGELFFGEGSRLTVL.

There are a few counts of this clonotype. The CDR3 DNA follows: TGCGCCAGCAGCTTGGGCGGGGGGCCGGGGGAGACCCAGTACTTC. It is translated as CASSLGGGPGETQYF. V is TRBV5-1 and J is TRBJ2-5; 8 bases are a match to TRBD2. The CDR3 consists of 15 residues. With 0 bases clipped from V and 5 bases from J, the junction kept 6 bases outside the gene matches. Germline values: CDR1 SGHRS, CDR2 YFSETQ.

The chain carries TRBV3-1 and TRBJ1-1, with a possible D match to TRBD1 (5 bases). Germline CDR1 reads LGHDT; CDR2 reads YNNKEL (reference sequence). This CDR3 is 16 amino acids long. V was pared by 3 bases and J by 5 bases, with 19 bases between. The CDR3 loop reads CASSHAWGRDGTEAFF. DNA for the CDR3: TGTGCCAGCAGCCACGCATGGGGGAGGGATGGTACTGAAGCTTTCTTT. Looking up the rest from reference TRBV3-1 and TRBJ1-1 gives the full variable domain: DTAVSQTPKYLVTQMGNDKSIKCEQNLGHDTMYWYKQDSKKFLKIMFSYNNKELIINETVPNRFSPKSPDKAHLNLHINSLELGDSAVYFCASSHAWGRDGTEAFFGQGTRLTVV.

This clonotype was counted many times. This chain joins TRBV19 and TRBJ1-1; D might be TRBD1 (5 bases). Trimming left V 3 bases short and J 11 bases short, with 16 bases between. This CDR3 is 13 amino acids long. Germline lookup yields CDR1 LNHDA and CDR2 SQIVND (reference sequence). DNA for the CDR3: TGTGCCAGTAGTATCGGGACGGCCGCTCTGGCTTTCTTT. Its translation is CASSIGTAALAFF.

The table lists this clonotype with many counts. This chain uses TRBV12-3 or TRBV12-4 with TRBJ2-2, with 11 bases that match TRBD1. The CDR3 has 15 amino acids. V was pared by 5 bases and J by 5 bases, with 4 bases of the junction left unmatched. CDR3 sequence: CASSGTGGGTGELFF. The DNA of the CDR3 is TGTGCCAGCAGTGGGACAGGGGGAGGGACCGGGGAGCTGTTTTTT.

The table lists this clonotype with many counts. This chain links TRBV20-1 with TRBJ1-5, with unresolved D. There are 13 residues in the CDR3. V lost 7 bases to trimming and J lost 6 bases, with 16 bases between them. Germline CDR1 DFQATT, CDR2 SNEGSKA (reference sequence). The CDR3 nucleotides read TGCAGTGGTTCAAGGGCAATCAGTCAGCCCCAGCATTTT. Translating gives CSGSRAISQPQHF.

The sample holds many counts of this clonotype. The chain carries TRBV18 and TRBJ1-6, with 8 bases that match TRBD1. Losses at the gene ends were 6 bases for V and 6 bases for J; bases not matched to a gene: 1. The germline V gene has CDR1 KGHSH and CDR2 LQKENI. The CDR3 runs 13 residues. The CDR3 is CASSGQANSPLHF. For the CDR3, the DNA is TGTGCCAGCTCGGGACAGGCTAATTCACCCCTCCACTTT.

The J gene is TRBJ2-1, the V gene TRBV29-1; TRBD2 matches 15 bases. Losses at the gene ends were 1 base for V and 4 bases for J; bases not matched to a gene: 5. The germline gives CDR1 SQVTM, CDR2 ANQGSEA. This CDR3 contains 17 residues. The CDR3 loop is CSVEGGLAGGLYNEQFF. CDR3 DNA sequence: TGCAGCGTTGAAGGTGGACTAGCGGGGGGGTTATACAATGAGCAGTTCTTC.

The rearrangement joins TRBV18 to TRBJ2-5, with D unresolved. Germline V gene sequence: CDR1 KGHSH, CDR2 LQKENI. Trimming pared 0 bases from V and 2 bases from J, leaving 7 bases between. This CDR3 spans 14 amino acids. The CDR3 nucleotides read TGTGCCAGCTCACCACCGGCCATACAAGAGACCCAGTACTTC. This sequence encodes CASSPPAIQETQYF.

The table lists this clonotype with many counts. The V gene is TRBV5-1, the J gene TRBJ2-7; no definite D call. Trimming shortened V by 4 bases and J by 5 bases, and 10 bases separated the two germline ends. The germline CDR1 and CDR2 sequences are SGHRS and YFSETQ. The CDR3 spans 12 residues. CDR3 sequence reads: CASSQSGDEQYF. In DNA form, the CDR3 reads TGCGCCAGCAGCCAGAGTGGGGACGAGCAGTACTTC.

The chain is built from TRBV7-8 and TRBJ1-1; D unresolved. Trimming cost V 3 bases and J 1 base, with 12 bases left between them. Germline V CDR1 and CDR2: SGHVS, FQNEAQ. This CDR3 comprises 15 residues. For the CDR3, the DNA is TGTGCCAGCAGCTTCAGACCTTGGGAGAACACTGAAGCTTTCTTT. Its protein product is CASSFRPWENTEAFF.

This clonotype was counted ten times or more. At one boundary the junction diverges from the germline segment, which might be a read error. The chain carries TRBV12-3 or TRBV12-4 and TRBJ1-1, with D perhaps TRBD1 (5 bases). CDR3 length equals 12 residues. The chain's CDR3 is CASSQDNNEAFF. CDR3 coding DNA: TGTGCCAGCAGTCAGGACAACAATGAAGCTTTCTTT.

A word on this clonotype: The conserved final phenylalanine or tryptophan is absent from the CDR3, which likely points to a read error. The chain is built from TRBV28 and TRBJ1-1; D call uncertain. The V gene lost 4 bases and the J gene lost 10 bases, with 10 bases spanning the gap. The CDR3 is made up of 11 amino acids. Germline loops: CDR1 MDHEN, CDR2 SYDVKM. CDR3 region: CASSWIGRAFL. CDR3 DNA sequence: TGTGCCAGCAGTTGGATAGGAAGAGCTTTCCTT.

This clonotype has ten or more counts. The chain is built from TRBV15 and TRBJ2-5; 12 nucleotides agree with TRBD2. Germline CDR1 and CDR2: LNHNV and YYDKDF (reference sequence). This CDR3 is built from 15 residues. J lost 7 bases, V lost 5 bases, and 8 bases had no gene match. Here the CDR3 DNA reads TGTGCCACCAGCCTGACTAGCGGGGGCCCAACGACCCAGTACTTC. It is translated as CATSLTSGGPTTQYF.

V gene TRBV3-1 combines with J gene TRBJ2-5, with TRBD2 identical over 10 bases. The CDR3 runs 16 residues. The J segment lost 2 bases and the V segment lost 2 bases, leaving 5 bases of the junction unmatched. CDR1 is LGHDT and CDR2 is YNNKEL in the germline V gene (reference sequence). DNA of the CDR3: TGTGCCAGCAGCCAACCGACTAGCGGGCCACAAGAGACCCAGTACTTC. This sequence encodes CASSQPTSGPQETQYF.

This clonotype occurred many times. The genes are TRBV12-3 or TRBV12-4 and TRBJ2-5; 10 nucleotides agree with TRBD1. J was trimmed by 4 bases and V by 5 bases; bases with no gene match: 7. CDR3 length equals 15 residues. The CDR3 spells CASSPTGTGAETQYF. The CDR3 bases are TGTGCCAGCAGTCCAACCGGGACAGGGGCAGAGACCCAGTACTTC.

With respect to this clonotype: The junction departs from germline at one end; a sequencing error may be responsible. The rearrangement uses TRBV6-1 and TRBJ2-5; D gene ambiguous. The CDR3 runs to 11 residues. Germline lookup yields CDR1 MNHNS and CDR2 SASEGT. For the CDR3, the DNA is TGTGCCAGCAGCGCTGAACTCGGACGAAACTTC. It yields the protein CASSAELGRNF.

This clonotype was seen many times. The chain uses TRBV14 and TRBJ1-2; D is undetermined. The CDR3 loop spans 15 amino acids. Deletions cut 3 bases from V and 1 base from J, with 12 bases between. Germline V gives CDR1 SGHDN, CDR2 FVKESK. CDR3 amino acids: CASSQSPTDNYGYTF. The CDR3 DNA reads TGTGCCAGCAGCCAGAGCCCAACGGATAACTATGGCTACACCTTC.

This clonotype was counted a few times. A read error is possible here, since a much larger clone lies one base away. The gene calls are TRBV28 and TRBJ1-1; D gene ambiguous. CDR3 length: 17 residues. The germline V and J ends were trimmed by 5 bases and 0 bases, with 19 bases remaining between them. Germline lookup yields CDR1 MDHEN and CDR2 SYDVKM. The CDR3 is CASSLMSLGRVNTEAFF. DNA of the CDR3: TGTGCCAGCAGTCTTATGTCCCTGGGGAGGGTGAACACTGAAGCTTTCTTT.

This clonotype has at least ten counts. V is TRBV12-3 or TRBV12-4 and J is TRBJ2-5, with D hard to call. The V gene lost 8 bases and the J gene lost 4 bases, with 26 bases spanning the gap. CDR3 length: 17 amino acids. CDR3 region: CASASRVPLPKGETQYF. CDR3 sequence (DNA): TGTGCCAGCGCTTCGAGAGTTCCACTTCCTAAGGGAGAGACCCAGTACTTC.

DNA of the CDR3: TGTGCCAGCAGCTTAGGTGCAGCTACAGTCACCGGGGAGCTGTTTTTT. It specifies CASSLGAATVTGELFF. The rearrangement links TRBV13 to TRBJ2-2, with D uncertain. V lost 0 bases and J 4 bases, leaving 12 bases between the germline ends. This CDR3 is 16 amino acids long. Germline assignment: CDR1 PRHDT and CDR2 FYEKMQ (reference sequence).

This rearrangement joins TRBV28 to TRBJ1-2; D is perhaps TRBD1 (6 bases). Per germline, CDR1 MDHEN and CDR2 SYDVKM. The V end was cut by 6 bases, the J end by 7 bases, with 18 bases between. The CDR3 runs to 14 residues. The CDR3: CASRPTGSTGGYTF. The CDR3, as DNA: TGTGCCAGCAGACCGACAGGAAGTACAGGTGGCTACACCTTC.

This clonotype appeared many times. The chain employs TRBV6-5 and TRBJ1-1, with 10 nucleotides matching TRBD1. The CDR3 is 16 residues long. Germline CDR1 is MNHEY and CDR2 is SVGAGI. Trimming at V came to 4 bases and at J to 5 bases, leaving 10 bases not matched to a gene. CDR3 amino acids: CASSSYTTGGRTEAFF. The DNA of the CDR3 is TGTGCCAGCAGTTCTTACACGACAGGGGGCAGGACTGAAGCTTTCTTT.

This clonotype has only a few counts. V and J are TRBV9 and TRBJ2-7; tentative D call: TRBD1 (5 bases). Germline-derived CDR1 and CDR2 are SGDLS and YYNGEE. Trimming cost V 0 bases and J 0 bases, with 13 bases left between them. The CDR3 totals 16 residues. CDR3 amino acids: CASSVEWQGFSYEQYF. Here the CDR3 DNA reads TGTGCCAGCAGCGTAGAGTGGCAGGGCTTCTCCTACGAGCAGTACTTC.

This clonotype has at least ten counts. The chain joins TRBV28 to TRBJ2-2; D is undetermined. Germline assignment: CDR1 MDHEN and CDR2 SYDVKM. The length of the CDR3 is 11 residues. The V end lost 5 bases, the J end lost 4 bases, and 2 bases lay between the germline ends. The CDR3 protein is CASSSTGELFF. The CDR3, as DNA: TGTGCCAGCAGTAGCACCGGGGAGCTGTTTTTT.

In this sample, this clonotype turned up many times. CDR3 nucleotides: TGTGCCAGCAGTTCCCCTTCCTGGACAGGGGTGAGCGGCGAGCAGTACTTC. It codes for CASSSPSWTGVSGEQYF. The chain recombines TRBV28 with TRBJ2-7; 9 bases map to TRBD1. Germline V gene data show CDR1 as MDHEN and CDR2 as SYDVKM. Trimming at V came to 4 bases and at J to 6 bases, leaving 16 bases not matched to a gene. The CDR3 covers 17 residues.

At least ten counts were recorded for this clonotype. The genes are TRBV7-9 and TRBJ1-2; TRBD1 agrees at 10 bases. Germline assignment: CDR1 SEHNR and CDR2 FQNEAQ (reference sequence). Trimming cost V 3 bases and J 6 bases; bases outside gene matches: 13. This CDR3 is built from 17 residues. The CDR3 sequence: CASSFKPGQGLWDGYTF. In nucleotides, the CDR3 is TGTGCCAGCAGCTTCAAACCGGGACAGGGGCTTTGGGATGGCTACACCTTC.

This clonotype was counted a few times. The chain couples TRBV4-1 to TRBJ1-2, with 9 bases lining up with TRBD1. The V segment lost 2 bases and the J segment 3 bases; nucleotides outside the gene matches: 7. The germline CDR1 and CDR2 sequences are MGHRA and YSYEKL. The CDR3 loop spans 16 amino acids. The CDR3 bases are TGCGCCAGCAGCCAATCCGGGACAGGGCACTACTATGGCTACACCTTC. Translated, it gives CASSQSGTGHYYGYTF.